The 27 T cell receptor beta chains below come from one sample, sequenced in a study of OX40 agonist ivuxolimab in advanced cancers. This table comes from immunoSEQ multiplex PCR, and its TCRdb copy is limited to in-frame clones, with some not included. Counted here are tens of thousands of clones, about 90% occurring once; the ten biggest clones make up under 0.4%. The sequences come from CD4+ or CD8+ T cells sorted from blood, collected in a trial of the OX40 agonist ivuxolimab. The receptor source for this set is an adult with an advanced solid tumor such as melanoma, head and neck, liver or kidney cancer.

The chain carries TRBV6-6 and TRBJ2-5; D gene uncertain. Trimming shortened V by 6 bases and J by 5 bases, and 19 bases separated the two germline ends. The CDR3 is 15 residues long. CDR1 MNHNY and CDR2 SVGAGI come from the germline V gene (reference sequence). In nucleotides, the CDR3 is TGTGCCAGCAGGTACCCGTTGGTATCGGAGGAGACCCAGTACTTC. It encodes CASRYPLVSEETQYF.

V and J are TRBV4-2 and TRBJ1-2; a weak D match, TRBD1 (6 bases). The CDR3 contains 15 residues. Per germline, CDR1 LGHNA and CDR2 YNFKEQ. V gave up 3 bases and J gave up 4 bases, with 15 bases separating them. CDR3 loop: CASSQDSGGTYGYTF. As DNA, the CDR3 is TGTGCCAGCAGCCAGGACAGTGGGGGCACCTATGGCTACACCTTC.

V gene TRBV20-1 combines with J gene TRBJ2-1; 8 nucleotides line up with TRBD1. There are 11 residues in the CDR3. The germline CDR1 and CDR2 sequences are DFQATT and SNEGSKA (reference sequence). V was clipped by 6 bases and J by 8 bases; unmatched bases: 3. CDR3 in DNA: TGCAGTGCGACGGACAGGGATGAGCAGTTCTTC. Translating gives CSATDRDEQFF.

This sequence joins TRBV7-6 and TRBJ2-3; 9 bases match TRBD1. The germline CDR1 and CDR2 sequences are SGHVS and FNYEAQ. V lost 4 bases and J lost 8; bases outside the gene matches: 13. The length of the CDR3 is 16 residues. CDR3 residues: CASSSFTGGVEGTQYF. The CDR3 nucleotides read TGTGCCAGCAGCTCGTTCACAGGGGGCGTTGAGGGTACGCAGTATTTT.

The chain carries TRBV7-8 and TRBJ2-7; maybe TRBD2 (6 bases). The V and J ends lost 3 bases and 4 bases respectively, with 10 bases between them. The CDR3 has 13 amino acids. Per germline, CDR1 SGHVS and CDR2 FQNEAQ. The CDR3 region has the DNA TGTGCCAGCAGCTTCGGGGCGGGATACGAGCAGTACTTC. This codes for CASSFGAGYEQYF.

The rearrangement joins TRBV5-6 to TRBJ1-1; D gene uncertain. CDR1 SGHDT and CDR2 YYEEEE come from the germline V gene. CDR3 length: 16 amino acids. The V gene lost 0 bases and the J gene lost 4 bases, with 16 bases spanning the gap. The CDR3 DNA follows: TGTGCCAGCAGCTTGGTCAAAGGACGGCCGGGCACTGAAGCTTTCTTT. This encodes CASSLVKGRPGTEAFF.

This chain links TRBV5-1 with TRBJ2-2; 7 bases are a match to TRBD1. The CDR3 runs 15 residues. Germline V CDR1 and CDR2: SGHRS, YFSETQ. The J segment lost 4 bases and the V segment lost 3 bases, leaving 6 bases of the junction unmatched. The CDR3 nucleotides are TGCGCCAGCAGCTCGACAGGGACGGGCACCGGGGAGCTGTTTTTT. As protein: CASSSTGTGTGELFF.

The V call is TRBV7-8, the J call TRBJ1-4; 9 nucleotides match TRBD1. Trimming took 1 base from V and 8 from J; bases not matched to a gene: 5. Germline-derived CDR1 and CDR2 are SGHVS and FQNEAQ. The CDR3 is made up of 15 amino acids. This CDR3 is CASSLEDRGGEKLFF. CDR3 sequence (DNA): TGTGCCAGCAGCTTAGAGGACAGGGGAGGAGAAAAACTGTTTTTT.

The V call is TRBV27, the J call TRBJ2-3; 8 nucleotides line up with TRBD2. The V and J ends lost 5 bases and 2 bases, in that order; junction bases with no gene match: 9. CDR3 size: 16 residues. Germline CDR1 is MNHEY and CDR2 is SMNVEV (reference sequence). The chain's CDR3 is CASSPARRGATDTQYF. The CDR3 region has the DNA TGTGCCAGCAGTCCCGCCAGGCGGGGGGCCACAGATACGCAGTATTTT.

V gene TRBV19 combines with J gene TRBJ2-1, with D possibly being TRBD1 (5 bases). V was shortened by 4 bases and J by 6 bases, with 10 bases between the two germline ends. Germline values: CDR1 LNHDA, CDR2 SQIVND (reference sequence). This CDR3 has 13 amino acids. CDR3 in amino acids: CASSTTVSNEQFF. CDR3 in DNA: TGTGCCAGTAGTACGACAGTGAGCAATGAGCAGTTCTTC.

The J gene is TRBJ2-3, the V gene TRBV12-2. TRBV12-2 represents a pseudogene. CDR3 length: 14 amino acids. This CDR3 is CASRSPNLGDTQYF. For the CDR3, the DNA is TGTGCAAGTCGCTCCCCGAACTTGGGAGATACGCAGTATTTT.

Concerning this clone itself: Within the sample, other DNA sequences also encode this same CDR3. The CDR3 nucleotides read TGTGCCAGCAGCCCAGGGACTAGCGGGGGGGGCACAGATACGCAGTATTTT. The encoded protein is CASSPGTSGGGTDTQYF. The rearrangement uses TRBV5-4 and TRBJ2-3; TRBD2 matches at 16 bases. Losses at the gene ends were 4 bases for V and 1 base for J; bases not matched to a gene: 3. Germline V gene data show CDR1 as SGHNT and CDR2 as YYREEE (reference sequence). CDR3 length: 17 residues.

As for this clone: The sample holds other DNA sequences that translate to the same CDR3. V gene TRBV5-1 combines with J gene TRBJ2-1; D is unresolved. The CDR3 is 18 amino acids. Germline V gene sequence: CDR1 SGHRS, CDR2 YFSETQ. V shed 4 bases and J shed 10 bases, with 30 bases lying between them. The CDR3 nucleotides read TGCGCCAGCAGCCCCGGAACGGTCCCTGGTGGTTCCTTGCGGGAGCAGTTCTTC. This gives the protein CASSPGTVPGGSLREQFF.

Only one count was recorded for this clone. The chain employs TRBV5-1 and TRBJ1-1; 9 nucleotides align to TRBD1. Unmatched junction bases numbered 2, after V lost 0 bases and J lost 5 bases. The CDR3 spans 14 residues. In germline, CDR1 is SGHRS, CDR2 YFSETQ. CDR3 in DNA: TGCGCCAGCAGCTTGGGACAGGGGGGAACTGAAGCTTTCTTT. Translation gives CASSLGQGGTEAFF.

The rearrangement uses TRBV5-4 and TRBJ2-7, with 9 bases aligning to TRBD2. The CDR3 extends over 13 amino acids. Germline V gives CDR1 SGHNT, CDR2 YYREEE (reference sequence). The V and J ends lost 0 bases and 6 bases, in that order; junction bases with no gene match: 1. The CDR3 nucleotides are TGTGCCAGCAGCTTGGCTAGCGGGGTCGAGCAGTACTTC. Translated, it gives CASSLASGVEQYF.

This rearrangement joins TRBV13 to TRBJ2-7; D call uncertain. This CDR3 comprises 13 residues. Germline V gives CDR1 PRHDT, CDR2 FYEKMQ (reference sequence). V was cut by 3 bases and J by 3 bases, with 9 bases left in between. This CDR3 is CASSFSPLYEQYF. DNA for the CDR3: TGTGCCAGCAGCTTCAGCCCCCTCTACGAGCAGTACTTC.

This clone has a single count. The chain joins TRBV2 to TRBJ2-4, with 10 bases lining up with TRBD2. The germline V gene encodes CDR1 SNHLY and CDR2 FYNNEI. The CDR3 is 16 amino acids. J was trimmed by 4 bases and V by 7 bases; bases with no gene match: 10. The CDR3 DNA reads TGTGCCAGCACCTTAGGACTAGCGGCGGAGAAAAACATTCAGTACTTC. This codes for CASTLGLAAEKNIQYF.

The CDR3 DNA reads TGCGCCAGCAGCTTGGGGACAGGCGGTGAAAAACTGTTTTTT. Translated: CASSLGTGGEKLFF. The chain is built from TRBV5-1 and TRBJ1-4; 7 bases agree with TRBD1. There are 14 residues in the CDR3. Germline V gene lookup returns CDR1 SGHRS and CDR2 YFSETQ. Losses at the gene ends were 0 bases for V and 7 bases for J; bases not matched to a gene: 3.

The rearrangement uses TRBV2 and TRBJ2-2, with D unclear. V lost 5 bases, J lost 4 bases, and 5 bases lay in between. The germline V gene encodes CDR1 SNHLY and CDR2 FYNNEI. The CDR3 runs 12 residues. DNA of the CDR3: TGTGCCAGCAGTACACTCACCGGGGAGCTGTTTTTT. Its translation: CASSTLTGELFF.

The chain has TRBV6-5 and TRBJ2-7, with D possibly matching TRBD1 (5 bases). This CDR3 is 14 amino acids long. V was clipped by 5 bases and J by 0 bases, with 11 bases between them. Germline V gives CDR1 MNHEY, CDR2 SVGAGI. CDR3 bases: TGTGCCAGCAGTAGAACGACAGTCTCCTACGAGCAGTACTTC. Protein sequence: CASSRTTVSYEQYF.

V is TRBV5-1 and J is TRBJ1-3; the match to TRBD1 covers 9 bases. Per the germline V gene, CDR1 is SGHRS and CDR2 is YFSETQ. The CDR3 is 19 amino acids. V lost 0 bases and J lost 3; bases outside the gene matches: 13. The CDR3 DNA follows: TGCGCCAGCAGCTTGGGGCCCCGCCAGGGACAGGGCTTTGGAAACACCATATATTTT. It yields the protein CASSLGPRQGQGFGNTIYF.

V is TRBV27 and J is TRBJ2-7, with TRBD2 matching over 7 bases. This CDR3 has 17 residues. After removal of 2 bases from V and 0 bases from J, the junction contained 10 bases not matched to a gene. Germline V CDR1 and CDR2: MNHEY, SMNVEV (reference sequence). In nucleotides, the CDR3 is TGTGCCAGCAGTTTAGAGGTGCGGCGGGGGAGCTCCTACGAGCAGTACTTC. Protein product: CASSLEVRRGSSYEQYF.

The chain is built from TRBV6-5 and TRBJ1-1, with D tentatively TRBD1 (5 bases). There are 11 residues in the CDR3. Germline CDR1 MNHEY, CDR2 SVGAGI. V lost 5 bases, J lost 12 bases, and 13 bases lay in between. As DNA, the CDR3 is TGTGCCAGCAGTGAAGGCAGGGTGCCTTTCTTT. Its translation: CASSEGRVPFF.

V is TRBV18 and J is TRBJ1-6, with a weak D call TRBD1 (5 bases). From germline, CDR1 is KGHSH and CDR2 LQKENI. The CDR3 is 16 amino acids. V was cut by 3 bases and J by 6 bases, with 15 bases left in between. The CDR3 protein is CASSPRPRDSNSPLHF. In nucleotides, the CDR3 is TGTGCCAGCTCACCCCGGCCTCGGGACTCTAATTCACCCCTCCACTTT. Full variable domain (outside the CDR3, taken from reference TRBV18 and TRBJ1-6): NAGVMQNPRHLVRRRGQEARLRCSPMKGHSHVYWYRQLPEEGLKFMVYLQKENIIDESGMPKERFSAEFPKEGPSILRIQQVVRGDSAAYFCASSPRPRDSNSPLHFGNGTRLTVT.

The gene calls are TRBV4-3 and TRBJ1-1, with TRBD1 matching 9 bases. Germline CDR1 is LGHNA and CDR2 is YSLEER. The CDR3 is 15 residues long. The junction had 3 bases not matched to a gene; V was cut back by 3 bases and J by 1 base. CDR3 sequence reads: CASSHPDRGNTEAFF. In nucleotides, the CDR3 is TGCGCCAGCAGCCACCCGGACAGGGGGAACACTGAAGCTTTCTTT.

V gene TRBV5-1 combines with J gene TRBJ2-5; the match to TRBD2 covers 9 bases. This CDR3 has 14 amino acids. With 3 bases clipped from V and 5 bases from J, the junction kept 5 bases outside the gene matches. Germline CDR1 is SGHRS and CDR2 is YFSETQ. The CDR3 region has the DNA TGCGCCAGCAGCTCGCGGGGGGGCGGGGAGACCCAGTACTTC. The encoded protein is CASSSRGGGETQYF. Supplemented by reference TRBV5-1 and TRBJ2-5, the full variable domain reads KAGVTQTPRYLIKTRGQQVTLSCSPISGHRSVSWYQQTPGQGLQFLFEYFSETQRNKGNFPGRFSGRQFSNSRSEMNVSTLELGDSALYLCASSSRGGGETQYFGPGTRLLVL.

The chain recombines TRBV18 with TRBJ2-7, with 8 bases identical to TRBD1. V lost 5 bases and J lost 5; bases outside the gene matches: 8. This CDR3 is built from 14 residues. In germline, CDR1 is KGHSH, CDR2 LQKENI. The CDR3 loop reads CASSSRTGINEQYF. The CDR3 bases are TGTGCCAGCTCATCTCGGACAGGGATTAACGAGCAGTACTTC.